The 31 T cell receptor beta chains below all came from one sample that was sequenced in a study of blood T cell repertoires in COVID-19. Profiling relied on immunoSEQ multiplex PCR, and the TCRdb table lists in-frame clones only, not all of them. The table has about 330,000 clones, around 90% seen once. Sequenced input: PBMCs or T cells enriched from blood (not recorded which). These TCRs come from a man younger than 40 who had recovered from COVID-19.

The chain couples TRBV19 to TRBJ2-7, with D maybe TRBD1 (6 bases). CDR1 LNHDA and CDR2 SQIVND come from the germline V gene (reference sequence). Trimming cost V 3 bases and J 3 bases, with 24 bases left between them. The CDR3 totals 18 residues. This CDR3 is CASSIPRGPTGKHYEQYF. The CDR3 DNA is TGTGCCAGTAGTATCCCCAGGGGCCCTACAGGGAAACACTACGAGCAGTACTTC.

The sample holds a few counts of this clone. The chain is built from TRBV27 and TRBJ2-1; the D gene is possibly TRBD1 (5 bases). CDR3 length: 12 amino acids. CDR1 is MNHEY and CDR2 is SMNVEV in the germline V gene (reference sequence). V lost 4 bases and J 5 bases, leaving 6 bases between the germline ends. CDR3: CASSSRDNEQFF. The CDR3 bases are TGTGCCAGCAGTTCCAGGGACAATGAGCAGTTCTTC.

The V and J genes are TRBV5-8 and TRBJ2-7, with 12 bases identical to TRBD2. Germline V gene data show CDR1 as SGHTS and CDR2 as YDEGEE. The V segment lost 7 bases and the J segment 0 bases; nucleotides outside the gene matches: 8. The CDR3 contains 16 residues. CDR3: CASDTGLAGLSYEQYF. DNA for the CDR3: TGTGCCAGCGATACGGGACTAGCGGGCCTCTCCTACGAGCAGTACTTC. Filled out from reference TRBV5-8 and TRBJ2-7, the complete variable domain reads EAGVTQSPTHLIKTRGQQATLRCSPISGHTSVYWYQQALGLGLQFLLWYDEGEERNRGNFPPRFSGRQFPNYSSELNVNALELEDSALYLCASDTGLAGLSYEQYFGPGTRLTVT.

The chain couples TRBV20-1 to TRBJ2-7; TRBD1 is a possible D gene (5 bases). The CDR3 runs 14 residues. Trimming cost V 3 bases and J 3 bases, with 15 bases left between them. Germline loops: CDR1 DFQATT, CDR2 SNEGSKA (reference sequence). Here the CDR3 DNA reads TGCAGTGCTAGTTTGACAGCAAAGGGCTACGAGCAGTACTTC. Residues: CSASLTAKGYEQYF.

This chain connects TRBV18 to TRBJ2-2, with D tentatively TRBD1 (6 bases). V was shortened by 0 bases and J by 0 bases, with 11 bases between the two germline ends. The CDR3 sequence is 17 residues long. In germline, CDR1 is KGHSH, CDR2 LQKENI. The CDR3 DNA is TGTGCCAGCTCACCACCCACAGGGTCTACGAACACCGGGGAGCTGTTTTTT. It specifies CASSPPTGSTNTGELFF.

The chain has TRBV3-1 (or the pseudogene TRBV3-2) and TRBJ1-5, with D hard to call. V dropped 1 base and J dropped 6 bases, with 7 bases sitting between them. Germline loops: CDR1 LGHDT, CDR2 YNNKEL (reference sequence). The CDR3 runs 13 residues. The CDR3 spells CASSQAVSQPQHF. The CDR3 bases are TGTGCCAGCAGCCAAGCGGTTAGTCAGCCCCAGCATTTT.

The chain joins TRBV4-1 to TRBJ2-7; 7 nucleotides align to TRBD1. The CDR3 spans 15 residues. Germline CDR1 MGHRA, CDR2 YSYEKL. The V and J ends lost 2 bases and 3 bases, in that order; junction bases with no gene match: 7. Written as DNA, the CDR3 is TGCGCCAGCAGCCAATCAGACAGGGTACGCTACGAGCAGTACTTC. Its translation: CASSQSDRVRYEQYF.

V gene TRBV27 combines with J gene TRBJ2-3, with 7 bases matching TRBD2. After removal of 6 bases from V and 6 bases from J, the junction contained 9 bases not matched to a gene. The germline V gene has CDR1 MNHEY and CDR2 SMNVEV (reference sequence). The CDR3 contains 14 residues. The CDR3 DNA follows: TGTGCCAGCAGCCCTAGCGGTTTGTATGATACGCAGTATTTT. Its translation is CASSPSGLYDTQYF.

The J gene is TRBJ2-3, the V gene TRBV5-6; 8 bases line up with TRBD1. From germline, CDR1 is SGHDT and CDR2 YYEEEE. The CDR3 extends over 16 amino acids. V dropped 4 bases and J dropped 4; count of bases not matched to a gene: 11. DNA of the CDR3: TGTGCCAGCAGCGGCCGCAGGGGGCAATTCCCAGATACGCAGTATTTT. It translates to CASSGRRGQFPDTQYF.

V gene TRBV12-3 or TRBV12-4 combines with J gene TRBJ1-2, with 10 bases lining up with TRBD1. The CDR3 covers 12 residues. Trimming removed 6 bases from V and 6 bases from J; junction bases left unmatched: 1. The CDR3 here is CASRGQGDGYTF. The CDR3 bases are TGTGCCAGCAGAGGACAGGGGGATGGCTACACCTTC.

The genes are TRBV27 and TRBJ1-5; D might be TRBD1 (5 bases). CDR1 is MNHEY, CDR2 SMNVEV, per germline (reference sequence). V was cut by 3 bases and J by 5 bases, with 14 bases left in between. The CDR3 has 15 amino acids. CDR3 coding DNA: TGTGCCAGCAGTTTGAGTGCAGGGTGGGATCAGCCCCAGCATTTT. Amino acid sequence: CASSLSAGWDQPQHF.

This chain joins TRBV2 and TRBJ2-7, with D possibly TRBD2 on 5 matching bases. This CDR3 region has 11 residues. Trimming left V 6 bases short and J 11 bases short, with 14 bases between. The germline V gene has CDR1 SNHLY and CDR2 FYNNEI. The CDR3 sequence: CASSVRGKKYF. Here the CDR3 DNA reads TGTGCCAGCAGCGTACGGGGAAAGAAGTACTTC.

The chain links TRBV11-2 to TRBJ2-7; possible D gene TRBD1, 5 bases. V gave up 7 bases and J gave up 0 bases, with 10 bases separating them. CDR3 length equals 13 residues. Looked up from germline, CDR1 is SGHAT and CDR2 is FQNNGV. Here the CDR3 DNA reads TGTGCCAGCAACATAGACAGCTCCTACGAGCAGTACTTC. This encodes CASNIDSSYEQYF.

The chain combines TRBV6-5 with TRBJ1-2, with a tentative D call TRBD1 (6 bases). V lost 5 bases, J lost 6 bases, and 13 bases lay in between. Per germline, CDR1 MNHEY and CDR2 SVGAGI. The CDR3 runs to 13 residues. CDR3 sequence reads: CASSQGWGNGYTF. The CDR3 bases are TGTGCCAGCAGTCAGGGGTGGGGAAATGGCTACACCTTC.

As DNA, the CDR3 is TGTGCCACCAGATCGACAGGGAGATCCATGAACACTGAAGCTTTCTTT. As protein: CATRSTGRSMNTEAFF. V is TRBV24-1 and J is TRBJ1-1, with TRBD1 matching 7 bases. Trimming at V came to 7 bases and at J to 0 bases, leaving 10 bases not matched to a gene. From germline, CDR1 is KGHDR and CDR2 SFDVKD. This CDR3 has 16 residues.

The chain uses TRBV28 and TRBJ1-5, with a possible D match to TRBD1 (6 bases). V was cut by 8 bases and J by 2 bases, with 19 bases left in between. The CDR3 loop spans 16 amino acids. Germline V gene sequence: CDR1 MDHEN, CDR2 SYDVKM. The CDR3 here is CASQNGLGAGNQPQHF. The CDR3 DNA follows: TGTGCCAGCCAAAATGGTTTGGGGGCTGGCAATCAGCCCCAGCATTTT.

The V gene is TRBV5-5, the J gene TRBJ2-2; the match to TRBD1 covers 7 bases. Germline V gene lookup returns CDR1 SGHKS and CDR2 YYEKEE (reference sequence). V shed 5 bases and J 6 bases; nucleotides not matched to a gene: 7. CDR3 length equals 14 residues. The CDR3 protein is CASRPGQAAGELFF. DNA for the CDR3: TGTGCCAGCAGACCTGGACAGGCCGCCGGGGAGCTGTTTTTT. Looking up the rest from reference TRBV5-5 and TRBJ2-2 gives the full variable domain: DAGVTQSPTHLIKTRGQQVTLRCSPISGHKSVSWYQQVLGQGPQFIFQYYEKEERGRGNFPDRFSARQFPNYSSELNVNALLLGDSALYLCASRPGQAAGELFFGEGSRLTVL.

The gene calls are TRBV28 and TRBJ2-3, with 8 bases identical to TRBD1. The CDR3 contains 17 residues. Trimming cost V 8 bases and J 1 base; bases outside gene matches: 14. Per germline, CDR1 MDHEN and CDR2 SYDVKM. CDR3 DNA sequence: TGTGCCAGCGAGACCCCAGGAGGGACAGGAGGCACAGATACGCAGTATTTT. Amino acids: CASETPGGTGGTDTQYF.

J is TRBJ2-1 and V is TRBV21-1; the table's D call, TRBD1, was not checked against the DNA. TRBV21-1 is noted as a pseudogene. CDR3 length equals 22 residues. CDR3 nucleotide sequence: TGTGCCAGCGACTGGCCCTTGATTCCAGGGGCCCCTTTACGAATCTCCTACAATGAGCAGTTCTTC. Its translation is CASDWPLIPGAPLRISYNEQFF.

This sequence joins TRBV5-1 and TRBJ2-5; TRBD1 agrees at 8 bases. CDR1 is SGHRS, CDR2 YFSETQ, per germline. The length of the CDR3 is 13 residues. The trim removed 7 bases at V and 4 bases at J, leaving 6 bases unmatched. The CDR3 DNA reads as TGCGCCAGCGGACGGACAGGGTTAGAGACCCAGTACTTC. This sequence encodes CASGRTGLETQYF. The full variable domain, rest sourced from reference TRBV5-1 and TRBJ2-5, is KAGVTQTPRYLIKTRGQQVTLSCSPISGHRSVSWYQQTPGQGLQFLFEYFSETQRNKGNFPGRFSGRQFSNSRSEMNVSTLELGDSALYLCASGRTGLETQYFGPGTRLLVL.

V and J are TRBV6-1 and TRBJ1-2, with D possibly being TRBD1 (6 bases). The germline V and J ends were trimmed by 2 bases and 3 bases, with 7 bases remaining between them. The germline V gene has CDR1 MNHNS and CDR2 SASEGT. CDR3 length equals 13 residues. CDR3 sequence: CASSESGDYGYTF. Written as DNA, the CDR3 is TGTGCCAGCAGTGAATCAGGGGACTATGGCTACACCTTC.

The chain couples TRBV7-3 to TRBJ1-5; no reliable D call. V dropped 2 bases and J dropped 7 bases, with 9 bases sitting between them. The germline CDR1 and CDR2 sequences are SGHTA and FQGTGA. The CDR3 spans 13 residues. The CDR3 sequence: CASSLGTNQPQHF. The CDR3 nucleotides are TGTGCCAGCAGCTTAGGCACAAACCAGCCCCAGCATTTT. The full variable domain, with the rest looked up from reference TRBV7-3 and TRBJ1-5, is GAGVSQTPSNKVTEKGKYVELRCDPISGHTALYWYRQSLGQGPEFLIYFQGTGAADDSGLPNDRFFAVRPEGSVSTLKIQRTERGDSAVYLCASSLGTNQPQHFGDGTRLSIL.

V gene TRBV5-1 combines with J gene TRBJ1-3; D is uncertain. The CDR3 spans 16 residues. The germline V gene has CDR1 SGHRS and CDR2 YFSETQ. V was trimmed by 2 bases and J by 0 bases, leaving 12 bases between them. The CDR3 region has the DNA TGCGCCAGCAGCTTTGACTCTTTCAGCTCTGGAAACACCATATATTTT. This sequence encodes CASSFDSFSSGNTIYF.

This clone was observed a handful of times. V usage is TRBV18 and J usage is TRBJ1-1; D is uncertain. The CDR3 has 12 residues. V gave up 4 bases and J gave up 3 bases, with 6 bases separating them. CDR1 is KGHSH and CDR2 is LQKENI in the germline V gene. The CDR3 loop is CASSQTYTEAFF. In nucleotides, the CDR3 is TGTGCCAGCTCACAAACATACACTGAAGCTTTCTTT. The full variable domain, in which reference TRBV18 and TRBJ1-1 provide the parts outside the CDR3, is NAGVMQNPRHLVRRRGQEARLRCSPMKGHSHVYWYRQLPEEGLKFMVYLQKENIIDESGMPKERFSAEFPKEGPSILRIQQVVRGDSAAYFCASSQTYTEAFFGQGTRLTVV.

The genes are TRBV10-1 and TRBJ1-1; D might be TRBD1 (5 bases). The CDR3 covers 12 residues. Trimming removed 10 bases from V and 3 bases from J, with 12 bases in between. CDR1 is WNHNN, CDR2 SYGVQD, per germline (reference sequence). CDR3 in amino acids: CATGGGDTEAFF. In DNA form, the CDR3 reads TGCGCCACCGGGGGGGGAGACACTGAAGCTTTCTTT.

CDR3 residues: CASSNRQGSYEQYF. In nucleotides, the CDR3 is TGTGCCAGCAGTAACCGACAGGGCTCCTACGAGCAGTACTTC. The genes are TRBV6-5 and TRBJ2-7, with TRBD1 identical over 7 bases. There are 14 residues in the CDR3. The germline V gene encodes CDR1 MNHEY and CDR2 SVGAGI. The trim removed 5 bases at V and 0 bases at J, leaving 4 bases unmatched.

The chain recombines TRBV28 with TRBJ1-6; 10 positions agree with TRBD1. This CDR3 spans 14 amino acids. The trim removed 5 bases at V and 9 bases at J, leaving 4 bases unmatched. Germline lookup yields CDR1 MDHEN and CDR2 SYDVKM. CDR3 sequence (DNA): TGTGCCAGCAGTACCGGGACAGGGGCTTCACCCCTCCACTTT. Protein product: CASSTGTGASPLHF.

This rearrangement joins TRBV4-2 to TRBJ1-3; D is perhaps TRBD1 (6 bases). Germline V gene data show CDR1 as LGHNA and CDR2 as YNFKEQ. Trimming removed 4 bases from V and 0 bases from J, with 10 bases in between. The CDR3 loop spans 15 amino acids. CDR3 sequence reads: CASSRDIVSGNTIYF. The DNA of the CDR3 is TGTGCCAGCAGCCGGGACATAGTCTCTGGAAACACCATATATTTT.

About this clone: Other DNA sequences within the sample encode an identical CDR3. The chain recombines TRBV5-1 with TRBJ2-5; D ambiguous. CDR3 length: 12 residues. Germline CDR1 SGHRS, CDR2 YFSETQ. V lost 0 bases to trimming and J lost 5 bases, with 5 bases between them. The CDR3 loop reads CASSLVSETQYF. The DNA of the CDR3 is TGCGCCAGCAGCTTGGTCAGTGAGACCCAGTACTTC.

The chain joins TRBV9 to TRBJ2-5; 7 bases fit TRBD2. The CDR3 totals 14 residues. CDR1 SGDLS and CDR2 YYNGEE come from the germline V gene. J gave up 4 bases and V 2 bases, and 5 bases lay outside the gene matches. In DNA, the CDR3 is TGTGCCAGCAGCGTGCGACTAGCAGCAGAGACCCAGTACTTC. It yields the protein CASSVRLAAETQYF.

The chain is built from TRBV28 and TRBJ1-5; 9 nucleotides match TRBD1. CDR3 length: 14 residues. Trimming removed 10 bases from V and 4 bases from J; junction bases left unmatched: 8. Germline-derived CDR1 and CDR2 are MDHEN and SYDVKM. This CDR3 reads CATSDRGGNQPQHF. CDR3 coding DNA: TGTGCCACCTCGGACAGGGGAGGGAATCAGCCCCAGCATTTT.